The 17 T cell receptor beta chains in this list originate from one sample, sequenced in a study of blood T cell repertoires in COVID-19. The repertoire was sequenced with immunoSEQ multiplex PCR; TCRdb's copy has only in-frame clones and lacks some. This sample carries roughly 240,000 clones, about 82% of them seen once, and the ten largest clones take approximately 6.2%. The sequencing sample was made of peripheral blood. All receptors come from an elderly woman with COVID-19, enrolled during active disease.

J is TRBJ1-1 and V is TRBV2; tentatively, D is TRBD1 (6 bases). In germline, CDR1 is SNHLY, CDR2 FYNNEI. CDR3 length: 13 residues. Trimming took 9 bases from V and 1 from J, leaving 12 bases between them. As DNA, the CDR3 is TGTGCCAGTATCGGACAGCCGAACACTGAAGCTTTCTTT. Translated: CASIGQPNTEAFF.

This clone has just one count. The rearrangement uses TRBV18 and TRBJ1-2; the match to TRBD1 covers 10 bases. The J segment lost 7 bases and the V segment lost 5 bases, leaving 16 bases of the junction unmatched. In germline, CDR1 is KGHSH, CDR2 LQKENI. CDR3 length equals 17 residues. The CDR3 sequence is CASSSSGTGATFGGYTF. DNA of the CDR3: TGTGCCAGCTCATCGTCCGGGACAGGGGCCACGTTTGGTGGCTACACCTTC.

This clone was seen once. The genes are TRBV19 and TRBJ1-5, with 7 nucleotides matching TRBD1. Germline V gives CDR1 LNHDA, CDR2 SQIVND (reference sequence). V gave up 3 bases and J gave up 3 bases; unmatched junction bases: 5. The CDR3 runs to 15 residues. The CDR3 spells CASSISRGDNQPQHF. In DNA form, the CDR3 reads TGTGCCAGTAGTATCAGCAGGGGGGACAATCAGCCCCAGCATTTT.

CDR3 sequence (DNA): TGTGCCAGCAGCTTTACAGGGGGTTGGGAGACCCAGTACTTC. Residues: CASSFTGGWETQYF. The V and J genes are TRBV5-4 and TRBJ2-5; 8 bases agree with TRBD1. The ends lost 2 bases at V and 5 bases at J; junction bases unmatched: 5. This CDR3 has 14 residues. In germline, CDR1 is SGHNT, CDR2 YYREEE (reference sequence). The full variable domain, with the rest looked up from reference TRBV5-4 and TRBJ2-5, is ETGVTQSPTHLIKTRGQQVTLRCSSQSGHNTVSWYQQALGQGPQFIFQYYREEENGRGNFPPRFSGLQFPNYSSELNVNALELDDSALYLCASSFTGGWETQYFGPGTRLLVL.

This clone was observed a few times. The CDR3 nucleotides read TGTGCCAGTAGAAACGGGGGGGCTCAGCCCCAGCATTTT. Protein sequence: CASRNGGAQPQHF. The chain employs TRBV19 and TRBJ1-5, with a possible D match to TRBD1 (6 bases). The germline gives CDR1 LNHDA, CDR2 SQIVND (reference sequence). The CDR3 is 13 amino acids. Trimming took 6 bases from V and 6 from J, leaving 12 bases between them. Based on the CDR3 plus reference TRBV19 and TRBJ1-5, the full variable domain is DGGITQSPKYLFRKEGQNVTLSCEQNLNHDAMYWYRQDPGQGLRLIYYSQIVNDFQKGDIAEGYSVSREKKESFPLTVTSAQKNPTAFYLCASRNGGAQPQHFGDGTRLSIL.

The chain links TRBV9 to TRBJ1-4; D call uncertain. This CDR3 contains 15 residues. The germline CDR1 and CDR2 sequences are SGDLS and YYNGEE. The V gene lost 0 bases and the J gene lost 1 base, with 7 bases spanning the gap. The chain's CDR3 is CASSVGGLTNEKLFF. CDR3 bases: TGTGCCAGCAGCGTAGGCGGGTTAACTAATGAAAAACTGTTTTTT.

The chain links TRBV5-4 to TRBJ1-1; tentatively, D is TRBD1 (5 bases). In germline, CDR1 is SGHNT, CDR2 YYREEE (reference sequence). The CDR3 is 16 residues long. Trimming pared 1 base from V and 1 base from J, leaving 14 bases between. In DNA form, the CDR3 reads TGTGCCAGCAGCTTGCCGGAGCAGGGCCGGAACACTGAAGCTTTCTTT. Protein: CASSLPEQGRNTEAFF. The entire variable domain, with the rest obtained from reference TRBV5-4 and TRBJ1-1, is as follows: ETGVTQSPTHLIKTRGQQVTLRCSSQSGHNTVSWYQQALGQGPQFIFQYYREEENGRGNFPPRFSGLQFPNYSSELNVNALELDDSALYLCASSLPEQGRNTEAFFGQGTRLTVV.

The chain has TRBV3-1 (or the pseudogene TRBV3-2) and TRBJ1-4; TRBD1 matches 8 bases. Germline V gives CDR1 LGHDT, CDR2 YNNKEL (reference sequence). This CDR3 comprises 15 residues. The J segment lost 7 bases and the V segment lost 4 bases, leaving 8 bases of the junction unmatched. CDR3 coding DNA: TGTGCCAGCAGCCTCGGTCAGGACAGGGTTGAAAAACTGTTTTTT. This codes for CASSLGQDRVEKLFF.

This chain connects TRBV7-2 to TRBJ2-3, with D unresolved. The germline V and J ends were trimmed by 5 bases and 5 bases, with 11 bases remaining between them. Germline values: CDR1 SGHTA, CDR2 FQGNSA. This CDR3 comprises 13 residues. The CDR3 sequence is CASSPPPGDTQYF. CDR3 DNA sequence: TGTGCCAGCAGCCCCCCACCAGGAGATACGCAGTATTTT.

This clone was found once. The rearrangement joins TRBV3-1 (or the pseudogene TRBV3-2) to TRBJ1-2; 8 bases are a match to TRBD1. From germline, CDR1 is LGHDT and CDR2 YNNKEL (reference sequence). CDR3 length: 14 amino acids. J gave up 9 bases and V 1 base, and 7 bases lay outside the gene matches. As DNA, the CDR3 is TGTGCCAGCAGCCAAGCGTTGGGACAGGCCAGCTACACCTTC. Protein sequence: CASSQALGQASYTF.

This chain links TRBV4-2 with TRBJ2-3; 7 nucleotides agree with TRBD2. The CDR3 has 19 amino acids. Germline CDR1 and CDR2: LGHNA and YNFKEQ. V shed 0 bases and J 0 bases; nucleotides not matched to a gene: 12. For the CDR3, the DNA is TGTGCCAGCAGCCAAGAGTGGGGGAGGGCAGACTCGAGCACAGATACGCAGTATTTT. Its translation is CASSQEWGRADSSTDTQYF.

The rearrangement uses TRBV19 and TRBJ2-1; 12 nucleotides line up with TRBD1. The CDR3 is 15 residues long. With 6 bases clipped from V and 4 bases from J, the junction kept 4 bases outside the gene matches. Germline-derived CDR1 and CDR2 are LNHDA and SQIVND (reference sequence). The CDR3 loop reads CASRTGQGAYNEQFF. CDR3 DNA: TGTGCCAGTAGGACGGGACAGGGGGCTTACAATGAGCAGTTCTTC. Looking up the rest from reference TRBV19 and TRBJ2-1 gives the full variable domain: DGGITQSPKYLFRKEGQNVTLSCEQNLNHDAMYWYRQDPGQGLRLIYYSQIVNDFQKGDIAEGYSVSREKKESFPLTVTSAQKNPTAFYLCASRTGQGAYNEQFFGPGTRLTVL.

This chain joins TRBV4-1 and TRBJ1-2; D unclear. The length of the CDR3 is 14 residues. The germline V gene has CDR1 MGHRA and CDR2 YSYEKL. V was clipped by 0 bases and J by 4 bases, with 9 bases between them. This chain's CDR3 is CASSQESQFYGYTF. The CDR3 DNA reads as TGCGCCAGCAGCCAAGAATCCCAGTTCTATGGCTACACCTTC.

The chain joins TRBV6-1 to TRBJ1-5, with D tentatively TRBD1 (6 bases). The CDR3 runs 16 residues. CDR1 MNHNS and CDR2 SASEGT come from the germline V gene. V was cut by 3 bases and J by 5 bases, with 17 bases left in between. This CDR3 is CASSDRGGGNYQPQHF. The CDR3 DNA follows: TGTGCCAGCAGTGACAGGGGCGGGGGGAATTATCAGCCCCAGCATTTT.

The chain has TRBV28 and TRBJ1-3; TRBD1 matches at 8 bases. Per germline, CDR1 MDHEN and CDR2 SYDVKM. The V segment lost 8 bases and the J segment 2 bases; nucleotides outside the gene matches: 8. The CDR3 length is 15 residues. CDR3 in amino acids: CASADGQGTGNTIYF. As DNA, the CDR3 is TGTGCCAGCGCGGATGGACAGGGTACTGGAAACACCATATATTTT.

The chain has TRBV5-4 and TRBJ1-3, with 11 bases that match TRBD1. V was pared by 4 bases and J by 0 bases, with 3 bases of the junction left unmatched. The CDR3 runs to 16 residues. Germline-derived CDR1 and CDR2 are SGHNT and YYREEE (reference sequence). CDR3 in amino acids: CASSRDRGYSGNTIYF. CDR3 DNA: TGTGCCAGCAGCAGGGACAGGGGGTACTCTGGAAACACCATATATTTT.

The rearrangement uses TRBV19 and TRBJ2-3; D is possibly TRBD1 (7 bases). V lost 3 bases and J lost 5, with 12 bases in between. The CDR3 runs to 14 residues. Germline assignment: CDR1 LNHDA and CDR2 SQIVND (reference sequence). The CDR3 is CASSIGGGRDTQYF. The CDR3 DNA sequence: TGTGCCAGTAGTATCGGAGGGGGCAGAGATACGCAGTATTTT.